Shown below are 21 T cell receptor beta chains from a single sample sequenced in a study of blood T cell repertoires in COVID-19. Clones were read by immunoSEQ multiplex PCR, and TCRdb kept only the in-frame ones, dropping some. The top ten hold over 6% of the sample, which has about 280,000 clones, around 88% seen once. The sequencing sample was made of PBMCs or T cells enriched from blood (not recorded which). These receptors all come from a woman aged 40 to 50 who had recovered from COVID-19.

The V gene is TRBV30, the J gene TRBJ1-2; the match to TRBD1 covers 11 bases. The CDR3 is made up of 9 amino acids. Germline CDR1 is GTSNPN and CDR2 is SVGIG (reference sequence). CDR3 nucleotide sequence: TGTGGGACAGGGGGCGGCTACACCTTC. Translation: CGTGGGYTF.

The V gene is TRBV7-3, the J gene TRBJ1-1; 9 bases line up with TRBD1. The CDR3 loop spans 13 amino acids. CDR1 is SGHTA and CDR2 is FQGTGA in the germline V gene. Unmatched junction bases numbered 3, after V lost 4 bases and J lost 6 bases. As DNA, the CDR3 is TGTGCCAGCAGCTGGGACAGGGAATCTGAAGCTTTCTTT. It specifies CASSWDRESEAFF.

The CDR3 DNA follows: TGCAGCGCCACCCCCGCCGGGAGCTCCTACAATGAGCAGTTCTTC. As protein: CSATPAGSSYNEQFF. V and J are TRBV29-1 and TRBJ2-1; a possible D gene is TRBD2 (6 bases). V was pared by 7 bases and J by 0 bases, with 16 bases between. CDR3 length: 15 residues. Germline loops: CDR1 SQVTM, CDR2 ANQGSEA.

V is TRBV6-2 or TRBV6-3 and J is TRBJ2-7; maybe TRBD1 (5 bases). The CDR3 is made up of 15 amino acids. The germline V and J ends were trimmed by 4 bases and 0 bases, with 13 bases remaining between them. Germline V gene lookup returns CDR1 MNHEY and CDR2 SVGEGT. The CDR3, as DNA: TGTGCCAGCAGTTTCGACAGTCACCGCTCCTACGAGCAGTACTTC. This gives the protein CASSFDSHRSYEQYF.

The chain recombines TRBV5-4 with TRBJ2-7, with TRBD2 identical over 8 bases. With V trimmed by 4 bases and J by 3 bases, 9 bases remained unmatched. In germline, CDR1 is SGHNT, CDR2 YYREEE (reference sequence). This CDR3 is built from 15 residues. The CDR3 here is CASSVGSGSYYEQYF. The CDR3 DNA sequence: TGTGCCAGCAGCGTGGGGAGCGGGAGTTACTACGAGCAGTACTTC.

The V and J genes are TRBV10-3 and TRBJ1-3, with D tentatively TRBD1 (5 bases). Per germline, CDR1 ENHRY and CDR2 SYGVKD. The V end lost 6 bases, the J end lost 2 bases, and 14 bases lay between the germline ends. CDR3 size: 15 residues. The CDR3 region is CAIRGGKTPGNTIYF. The DNA of the CDR3 is TGTGCCATCAGGGGGGGAAAGACTCCTGGAAACACCATATATTTT.

This chain links TRBV7-2 with TRBJ2-5, with 10 bases identical to TRBD2. V lost 1 base and J lost 5; bases outside the gene matches: 7. Germline CDR1 and CDR2: SGHTA and FQGNSA. There are 16 residues in the CDR3. The DNA of the CDR3 is TGTGCCAGCAGCTTAGGGGTCCTAGCGGGAGACGAGACCCAGTACTTC. This translates into CASSLGVLAGDETQYF.

The V and J genes are TRBV9 and TRBJ1-1, with 10 bases lining up with TRBD1. The ends lost 0 bases at V and 4 bases at J; junction bases unmatched: 9. The germline V gene has CDR1 SGDLS and CDR2 YYNGEE. The CDR3 runs 17 residues. DNA of the CDR3: TGTGCCAGCAGCGTAGGATACCCCGGACAGGGGGGCACTGAAGCTTTCTTT. Amino acid sequence: CASSVGYPGQGGTEAFF. Full variable domain (rest looked up from reference TRBV9 and TRBJ1-1): DSGVTQTPKHLITATGQRVTLRCSPRSGDLSVYWYQQSLDQGLQFLIQYYNGEERAKGNILERFSAQQFPDLHSELNLSSLELGDSALYFCASSVGYPGQGGTEAFFGQGTRLTVV.

The V gene is TRBV9, the J gene TRBJ2-7; D may be TRBD1 (6 bases). Germline V CDR1 and CDR2: SGDLS, YYNGEE. There are 15 residues in the CDR3. The germline V and J ends were trimmed by 5 bases and 5 bases, with 20 bases remaining between them. CDR3 sequence reads: CASSPTPQGRDEQYF. Here the CDR3 DNA reads TGTGCCAGCAGTCCCACCCCACAGGGAAGGGACGAGCAGTACTTC.

This sequence joins TRBV15 and TRBJ2-2, with a tentative D call TRBD1 (5 bases). The CDR3 contains 14 residues. From germline, CDR1 is LNHNV and CDR2 YYDKDF (reference sequence). V lost 4 bases and J 4 bases, leaving 10 bases between the germline ends. The CDR3 DNA is TGTGCCACCAGCATCAGGGAACCCACCGGGGAGCTGTTTTTT. This sequence encodes CATSIREPTGELFF.

The chain uses TRBV7-8 and TRBJ1-2, with 7 positions matching TRBD1. The J segment lost 4 bases and the V segment lost 5 bases, leaving 4 bases of the junction unmatched. This CDR3 contains 13 residues. Germline assignment: CDR1 SGHVS and CDR2 FQNEAQ. DNA of the CDR3: TGTGCCAGCAGCCGGGACAGCATCTATGGCTACACCTTC. Translated: CASSRDSIYGYTF. Full variable domain (rest looked up from reference TRBV7-8 and TRBJ1-2): GAGVSQSPRYKVAKRGQDVALRCDPISGHVSLFWYQQALGQGPEFLTYFQNEAQLDKSGLPSDRFFAERPEGSVSTLKIQRTQQEDSAVYLCASSRDSIYGYTFGSGTRLTVV.

The chain uses TRBV7-2 and TRBJ2-5; D not certain. The germline gives CDR1 SGHTA, CDR2 FQGNSA. This CDR3 contains 12 residues. Between the trimmed V and J ends, which lost 4 bases and 14 bases, there was a span of 17 bases. The CDR3 DNA reads TGTGCCAGCAGCTCCTCGTTGGCCCATCCCTACTTC. Its translation is CASSSSLAHPYF.

The rearrangement links TRBV6-5 to TRBJ2-2, with TRBD2 matching over 13 bases. The germline gives CDR1 MNHEY, CDR2 SVGAGI. The CDR3 is 16 amino acids. Trimming removed 2 bases from V and 7 bases from J; junction bases left unmatched: 4. CDR3 in amino acids: CASSYARTSGSGELFF. In nucleotides, the CDR3 is TGTGCCAGCAGTTACGCGCGGACTAGCGGGAGCGGGGAGCTGTTTTTT.

This chain links TRBV5-1 with TRBJ1-5; TRBD1 matches 7 bases. This CDR3 spans 15 amino acids. In germline, CDR1 is SGHRS, CDR2 YFSETQ. Trimming removed 0 bases from V and 4 bases from J; junction bases left unmatched: 4. This CDR3 is CASSLAGTANQPQHF. The CDR3 coding sequence is TGCGCCAGCAGCTTGGCGGGGACAGCTAATCAGCCCCAGCATTTT.

The V and J genes are TRBV7-9 and TRBJ2-1, with D possibly TRBD2 on 6 matching bases. CDR3 length: 12 amino acids. With 5 bases removed from V and 9 bases from J, the gap between germline ends came to 11 bases. The germline gives CDR1 SEHNR, CDR2 FQNEAQ (reference sequence). CDR3 region: CASSVVGGEQFF. The DNA for the CDR3 is TGTGCCAGCAGCGTCGTGGGAGGTGAGCAGTTCTTC.

This clone was recorded only once. This chain joins TRBV10-3 and TRBJ2-7; 12 nucleotides match TRBD1. The CDR3 extends over 16 amino acids. V gave up 8 bases and J gave up 2 bases; unmatched junction bases: 10. Germline-derived CDR1 and CDR2 are ENHRY and SYGVKD. CDR3 in amino acids: CAIGTGGLGRTYEQYF. CDR3 nucleotides: TGTGCCATCGGGACAGGGGGCTTAGGAAGAACCTACGAGCAGTACTTC.

V usage is TRBV5-1 and J usage is TRBJ1-6; D not certain. The germline gives CDR1 SGHRS, CDR2 YFSETQ. This CDR3 has 15 residues. V was trimmed by 2 bases and J by 0 bases, leaving 6 bases between them. The CDR3 coding sequence is TGCGCCAGCAGCTTCGGGAGCTCCTATAATTCACCCCTCCACTTT. Its translation is CASSFGSSYNSPLHF.

This clone was seen only a few times. This chain's CDR3 is CASSLEGPGGTGELFF. The DNA for the CDR3 is TGTGCCAGCAGCTTAGAAGGTCCCGGGGGTACCGGGGAGCTGTTTTTT. The chain carries TRBV7-2 and TRBJ2-2, with D possibly TRBD2 on 6 matching bases. V was pared by 1 base and J by 5 bases, with 14 bases between. There are 16 residues in the CDR3. Germline-derived CDR1 and CDR2 are SGHTA and FQGNSA.

The rearrangement joins TRBV28 to TRBJ1-5, with D maybe TRBD1 (5 bases). The germline CDR1 and CDR2 sequences are MDHEN and SYDVKM. The CDR3 contains 15 residues. Trimming took 3 bases from V and 7 from J, leaving 16 bases between them. The CDR3 nucleotides are TGTGCCAGCAGTTTGGGAGGGGCCGGGGACCAGCCCCAGCATTTT. Protein: CASSLGGAGDQPQHF. Full variable domain (missing parts from reference TRBV28 and TRBJ1-5): DVKVTQSSRYLVKRTGEKVFLECVQDMDHENMFWYRQDPGLGLRLIYFSYDVKMKEKGDIPEGYSVSREKKERFSLILESASTNQTSMYLCASSLGGAGDQPQHFGDGTRLSIL.

The chain couples TRBV29-1 to TRBJ2-5; no clear D gene. Per the germline V gene, CDR1 is SQVTM and CDR2 is ANQGSEA. The CDR3 totals 12 residues. V was cut by 3 bases and J by 2 bases, with 7 bases left in between. CDR3 amino acids: CSVELEQETQYF. CDR3 coding DNA: TGCAGCGTTGAGTTAGAGCAAGAGACCCAGTACTTC.

This chain connects TRBV7-8 to TRBJ1-1; 7 bases fit TRBD1. CDR3 length: 16 amino acids. Germline-derived CDR1 and CDR2 are SGHVS and FQNEAQ. V dropped 1 base and J dropped 0; count of bases not matched to a gene: 5. As DNA, the CDR3 is TGTGCCAGCAGCTTAGTAGAGACAGGGATGAACACTGAAGCTTTCTTT. This sequence encodes CASSLVETGMNTEAFF.